This passage covers 3 T cell receptor beta chains from one sample sequenced in a study of blood T cell repertoires in COVID-19. TCRdb's copy holds only in-frame clones and misses some; the assay was immunoSEQ multiplex PCR. The sample holds about 240,000 clones, roughly 81% seen once. The sample was peripheral blood. Every receptor here comes from a woman aged 80 or older with COVID-19, enrolled during active disease.

This clone was seen only a few times. The CDR3 coding sequence is TGTGCCAGCAGTGAAAGGAGCGCTGGCAATCAGCCCCAGCATTTT. This encodes CASSERSAGNQPQHF. V usage is TRBV28 and J usage is TRBJ1-5; no clear D. V gave up 5 bases and J gave up 2 bases, with 13 bases separating them. CDR1 is MDHEN, CDR2 SYDVKM, per germline. CDR3 length: 15 amino acids.

The chain joins TRBV6-2 or TRBV6-3 to TRBJ1-1; TRBD1 might be the D (5 bases). Germline CDR1 MNHEY, CDR2 SVGEGT. V gave up 6 bases and J gave up 1 base, with 12 bases separating them. There are 14 residues in the CDR3. In DNA form, the CDR3 reads TGTGCCAGCAGCAACCCCGACAGGAACACTGAAGCTTTCTTT. It specifies CASSNPDRNTEAFF.

The chain joins TRBV6-5 to TRBJ1-1; D unclear. The CDR3 length is 15 residues. Germline CDR1 reads MNHEY; CDR2 reads SVGAGI. V was shortened by 2 bases and J by 0 bases, with 10 bases between the two germline ends. Written as DNA, the CDR3 is TGTGCCAGCAGTTACAGGTCGGGTATGAACACTGAAGCTTTCTTT. This gives the protein CASSYRSGMNTEAFF.